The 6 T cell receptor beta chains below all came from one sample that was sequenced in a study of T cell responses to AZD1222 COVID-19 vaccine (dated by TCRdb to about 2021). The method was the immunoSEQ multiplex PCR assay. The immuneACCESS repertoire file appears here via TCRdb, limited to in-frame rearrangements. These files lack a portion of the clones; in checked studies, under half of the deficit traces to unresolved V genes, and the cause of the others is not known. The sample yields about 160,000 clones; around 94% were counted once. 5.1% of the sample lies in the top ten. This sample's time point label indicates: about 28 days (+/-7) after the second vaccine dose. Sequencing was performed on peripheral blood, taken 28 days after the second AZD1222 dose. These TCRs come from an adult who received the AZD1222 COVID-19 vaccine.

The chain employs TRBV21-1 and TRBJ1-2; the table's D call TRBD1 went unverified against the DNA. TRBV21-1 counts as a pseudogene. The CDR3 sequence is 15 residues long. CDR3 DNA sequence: TGTGCCAGCAGCACGCCGGGACAGGGAAGGTATGGCTACACCTTC. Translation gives CASSTPGQGRYGYTF.

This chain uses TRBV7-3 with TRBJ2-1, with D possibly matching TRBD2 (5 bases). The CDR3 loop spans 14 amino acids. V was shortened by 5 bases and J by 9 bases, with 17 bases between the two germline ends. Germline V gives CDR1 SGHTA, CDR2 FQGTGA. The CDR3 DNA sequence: TGTGCCAGCAGCCCCTTTGTAGCAGGAGGTGAGCAGTTCTTC. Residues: CASSPFVAGGEQFF.

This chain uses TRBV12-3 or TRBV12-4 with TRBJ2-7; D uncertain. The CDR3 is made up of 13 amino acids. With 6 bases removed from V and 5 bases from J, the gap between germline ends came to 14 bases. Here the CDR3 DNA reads TGTGCCAGCAGCCCTAGAACGGCAAACGAGCAGTACTTC. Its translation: CASSPRTANEQYF.

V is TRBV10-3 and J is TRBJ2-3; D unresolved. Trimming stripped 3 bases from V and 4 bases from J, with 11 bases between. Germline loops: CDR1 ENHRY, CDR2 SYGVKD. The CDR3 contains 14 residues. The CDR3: CAISDVAGSDTQYF. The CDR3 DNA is TGTGCCATCAGTGACGTTGCTGGGTCAGATACGCAGTATTTT.

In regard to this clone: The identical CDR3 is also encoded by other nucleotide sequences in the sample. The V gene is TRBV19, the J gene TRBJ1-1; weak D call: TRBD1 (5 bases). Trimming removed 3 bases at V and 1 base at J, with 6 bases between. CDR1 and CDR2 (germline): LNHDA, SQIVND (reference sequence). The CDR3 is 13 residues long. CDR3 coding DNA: TGTGCCAGTAGTATTCAGGGGAACACTGAAGCTTTCTTT. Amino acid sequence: CASSIQGNTEAFF.

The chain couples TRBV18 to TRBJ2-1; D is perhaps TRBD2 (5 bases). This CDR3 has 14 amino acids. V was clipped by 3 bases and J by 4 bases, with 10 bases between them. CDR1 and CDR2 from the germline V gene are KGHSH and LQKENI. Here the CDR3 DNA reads TGTGCCAGCTCACCCGGAGGTCTGTACAATGAGCAGTTCTTC. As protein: CASSPGGLYNEQFF.